Below are 27 T cell receptor beta chains sequenced from a single sample in a study of blood T cell repertoires in COVID-19. Method: immunoSEQ multiplex PCR; TCRdb's copy keeps in-frame clones and lacks some. The sample has fewer than 50,000 clones, about four fifths seen once. The specimen was peripheral blood. These receptors were taken from a human donor in a cohort sampled during active COVID-19.

The chain links TRBV5-4 to TRBJ2-1, with TRBD1 matching over 8 bases. The germline gives CDR1 SGHNT, CDR2 YYREEE (reference sequence). J was trimmed by 7 bases and V by 4 bases; bases with no gene match: 10. The CDR3 runs 15 residues. The CDR3 DNA reads TGTGCCAGCAGCAACGGACAGGGCCTAGGAAATGAGCAGTTCTTC. Translated, it gives CASSNGQGLGNEQFF.

The rearrangement uses TRBV28 and TRBJ2-2, with D possibly being TRBD2 (6 bases). The CDR3 is 17 amino acids. Germline V gives CDR1 MDHEN, CDR2 SYDVKM. Trimming left V 7 bases short and J 4 bases short, with 22 bases between. The CDR3 reads CASTLGVVGGGTGELFF. The CDR3 region has the DNA TGTGCCAGCACACTTGGGGTCGTGGGAGGAGGCACCGGGGAGCTGTTTTTT.

The V call is TRBV11-3, the J call TRBJ2-7; 8 nucleotides agree with TRBD2. The CDR3 totals 15 residues. Per germline, CDR1 SGHNT and CDR2 YENEEA. Unmatched junction bases numbered 8, after V lost 3 bases and J lost 4 bases. CDR3 loop: CASSFGAGGQYEQYF. As DNA, the CDR3 is TGTGCCAGCAGCTTCGGGGCGGGAGGACAGTACGAGCAGTACTTC.

This clone was seen just once. The chain combines TRBV25-1 with TRBJ1-4, with 9 bases fitting TRBD1. The CDR3 contains 14 residues. Trimming at V came to 6 bases and at J to 7 bases, leaving 6 bases not matched to a gene. CDR1 and CDR2 (germline): MGHDK, SYGVNS. CDR3 protein: CASRPGQGTEKLFF. The DNA of the CDR3 is TGTGCCAGCAGACCGGGACAGGGAACTGAAAAACTGTTTTTT.

This rearrangement joins TRBV30 to TRBJ2-7, with unresolved D. The V gene lost 4 bases and the J gene lost 3 bases, with 7 bases spanning the gap. The length of the CDR3 is 11 residues. Per the germline V gene, CDR1 is GTSNPN and CDR2 is SVGIG (reference sequence). CDR3: CAWTTYYEQYF. CDR3 nucleotide sequence: TGTGCCTGGACTACCTACTACGAGCAGTACTTC. The full variable domain, with the rest looked up from reference TRBV30 and TRBJ2-7, is SQTIHQWPATLVQPVGSPLSLECTVEGTSNPNLYWYRQAAGRGLQLLFYSVGIGQISSEVPQNLSASRPQDRQFILSSKKLLLSDSGFYLCAWTTYYEQYFGPGTRLTVT.

The CDR3 here is CASSQDLGLVYEQYF. DNA for the CDR3: TGTGCCAGCAGCCAAGATCTCGGACTAGTCTACGAGCAGTACTTC. The chain couples TRBV4-2 to TRBJ2-7; 7 positions agree with TRBD2. The CDR3 covers 15 residues. Germline assignment: CDR1 LGHNA and CDR2 YNFKEQ. The ends lost 0 bases at V and 3 bases at J; junction bases unmatched: 5.

The V and J genes are TRBV3-1 (or the pseudogene TRBV3-2) and TRBJ2-2; 12 bases fit TRBD1. The V segment lost 4 bases and the J segment 9 bases; nucleotides outside the gene matches: 24. There are 21 residues in the CDR3. Germline assignment: CDR1 LGHDT and CDR2 YNNKEL (reference sequence). In DNA, the CDR3 is TGTGCCAGCAGCCGAGGGACAGGGGGCCATTCTCGGCCTCTAGGTTTCAGGGAGCTGTTTTTT. It codes for CASSRGTGGHSRPLGFRELFF.

V usage is TRBV11-2 and J usage is TRBJ2-2, with 9 positions matching TRBD2. Trimming took 1 base from V and 9 from J; bases not matched to a gene: 3. The CDR3 sequence is 14 residues long. The germline gives CDR1 SGHAT, CDR2 FQNNGV. The CDR3 DNA is TGTGCCAGCAGCTTAGGCGGGAGGGACCGGGAGCTGTTTTTT. Translation gives CASSLGGRDRELFF.

This chain connects TRBV25-1 to TRBJ1-5, with a weak D call TRBD1 (5 bases). V was cut by 2 bases and J by 6 bases, with 14 bases left in between. The CDR3 contains 15 residues. Germline lookup yields CDR1 MGHDK and CDR2 SYGVNS. This CDR3 reads CASSEGEGVSQPQHF. CDR3 sequence (DNA): TGTGCCAGCAGTGAAGGGGAAGGGGTAAGTCAGCCCCAGCATTTT. Full variable domain (outside the CDR3, taken from reference TRBV25-1 and TRBJ1-5): EADIYQTPRYLVIGTGKKITLECSQTMGHDKMYWYQQDPGMELHLIHYSYGVNSTEKGDLSSESTVSRIRTEHFPLTLESARPSHTSQYLCASSEGEGVSQPQHFGDGTRLSIL.

The chain uses TRBV5-1 and TRBJ2-1; 8 nucleotides align to TRBD2. Per the germline V gene, CDR1 is SGHRS and CDR2 is YFSETQ. V lost 2 bases to trimming and J lost 8 bases; unmatched junction nucleotides: 12. CDR3 length equals 16 residues. CDR3 in amino acids: CASSLEAGAGAHEQFF. CDR3 bases: TGCGCCAGCAGCTTAGAAGCGGGAGCTGGAGCGCATGAGCAGTTCTTC.

The chain is built from TRBV5-6 and TRBJ2-3, with unresolved D. This CDR3 region has 13 residues. Germline values: CDR1 SGHDT, CDR2 YYEEEE. Trimming left V 6 bases short and J 1 base short, with 9 bases between. The CDR3 loop is CASIYQGTDTQYF. Written as DNA, the CDR3 is TGTGCCAGCATTTATCAGGGCACAGATACGCAGTATTTT.

The chain uses TRBV5-1 and TRBJ2-5, with a possible D match to TRBD2 (6 bases). With 1 base removed from V and 5 bases from J, the gap between germline ends came to 18 bases. There are 16 residues in the CDR3. The germline CDR1 and CDR2 sequences are SGHRS and YFSETQ. The CDR3 DNA sequence: TGCGCCAGCAGCTTGTGGGGGTCGGGGGAATGGGAGACCCAGTACTTC. Its protein product is CASSLWGSGEWETQYF.

The chain has TRBV6-5 and TRBJ1-2; TRBD1 aligns across 7 bases. Germline loops: CDR1 MNHEY, CDR2 SVGAGI. The CDR3 is 13 amino acids. V trimming: 8 bases; J trimming: 0 bases; junction bases outside the gene matches: 3. CDR3 in amino acids: CASGGQTNYGYTF. The DNA of the CDR3 is TGTGCCAGCGGGGGACAGACTAACTATGGCTACACCTTC.

The chain carries TRBV11-1 and TRBJ2-2; D is unresolved. Germline assignment: CDR1 SGHAT and CDR2 FQDESV (reference sequence). The CDR3 is 12 amino acids. The V and J ends lost 5 bases and 7 bases respectively, with 8 bases between them. The DNA for the CDR3 is TGTGCCAGCAGCCTAGTAGTCGGGGAGCTGTTTTTT. Translation gives CASSLVVGELFF.

V and J are TRBV29-1 and TRBJ2-5, with 9 bases that match TRBD2. In germline, CDR1 is SQVTM, CDR2 ANQGSEA. The CDR3 covers 12 residues. V shed 2 bases and J 5 bases; nucleotides not matched to a gene: 0. This CDR3 is CSVELAGETQYF. The CDR3 nucleotides read TGCAGCGTTGAACTAGCGGGGGAGACCCAGTACTTC.

This clone turned up a few times. This chain links TRBV6-4 with TRBJ1-1; TRBD1 matches at 7 bases. The junction had 9 bases not matched to a gene; V was cut back by 3 bases and J by 11 bases. The CDR3 is made up of 13 amino acids. The V gene's germline CDR1 is MRHNA and CDR2 SNTAGT. For the CDR3, the DNA is TGTGCCAGCAGTGAGGCGAGGGGGACAGCCGCTTTCTTT. This translates into CASSEARGTAAFF.

This clone was seen a handful of times. This sequence joins TRBV2 and TRBJ1-1, with 9 bases lining up with TRBD1. This CDR3 spans 12 amino acids. Germline trimming cut 8 bases from V and 5 bases from J; bases unmatched to any gene: 3. CDR1 is SNHLY, CDR2 FYNNEI, per germline. The CDR3: CASGTGLTEAFF. The CDR3 DNA reads as TGTGCCAGCGGGACAGGGTTGACTGAAGCTTTCTTT. Using reference TRBV2 and TRBJ1-1 for the parts outside the CDR3, the full variable domain is EPEVTQTPSHQVTQMGQEVILRCVPISNHLYFYWYRQILGQKVEFLVSFYNNEISEKSEIFDDQFSVERPDGSNFTLKIRSTKLEDSAMYFCASGTGLTEAFFGQGTRLTVV.

The gene calls are TRBV2 and TRBJ2-7; maybe TRBD1 (6 bases). This CDR3 region has 12 residues. Germline-derived CDR1 and CDR2 are SNHLY and FYNNEI. V shed 5 bases and J shed 4 bases, with 9 bases lying between them. The CDR3 sequence: CASSPQGYEQYF. The CDR3 DNA sequence: TGTGCCAGCAGTCCTCAGGGGTACGAGCAGTACTTC.

The rearrangement joins TRBV10-3 to TRBJ2-3, with 9 bases matching TRBD2. This CDR3 has 14 amino acids. J gave up 1 base and V 4 bases, and 0 bases lay outside the gene matches. In germline, CDR1 is ENHRY, CDR2 SYGVKD. As DNA, the CDR3 is TGTGCCATCAGTGGGACTAGCGGCACAGATACGCAGTATTTT. This encodes CAISGTSGTDTQYF.

This clone came up a few times. J is TRBJ2-2 and V is TRBV30, with TRBD2 matching 12 bases. Germline V gene sequence: CDR1 GTSNPN, CDR2 SVGIG (reference sequence). J was trimmed by 6 bases and V by 2 bases; bases with no gene match: 4. The CDR3 runs to 15 residues. CDR3 residues: CAWSRLAGVSGELFF. The CDR3 DNA reads as TGTGCCTGGAGTAGACTAGCGGGAGTTTCCGGGGAGCTGTTTTTT.

This chain uses TRBV2 with TRBJ2-7; 10 nucleotides match TRBD2. The V gene end was trimmed by 7 bases and the J gene end by 3 bases; junction bases not matched to a gene: 18. The CDR3 runs to 18 residues. The germline CDR1 and CDR2 sequences are SNHLY and FYNNEI. The CDR3 spells CASKKMGASGSPIYEQYF. The CDR3 DNA sequence: TGTGCCAGCAAGAAAATGGGGGCTAGCGGGAGTCCCATCTACGAGCAGTACTTC.

The rearrangement uses TRBV7-8 and TRBJ2-7, with D unresolved. The CDR3 consists of 13 residues. The V end lost 1 base, the J end lost 5 bases, and 9 bases lay between the germline ends. Germline V lookup: CDR1 SGHVS, CDR2 FQNEAQ. CDR3 region: CASSLERLDEQYF. The CDR3 DNA is TGTGCCAGCAGCTTAGAACGGTTAGACGAGCAGTACTTC.

The chain links TRBV3-1 (or the pseudogene TRBV3-2) to TRBJ2-5, with 13 bases lining up with TRBD2. Trimming took 6 bases from V and 4 from J; bases not matched to a gene: 8. CDR3 size: 16 residues. Germline lookup yields CDR1 LGHDT and CDR2 YNNKEL (reference sequence). CDR3: CASRRTSGRFGETQYF. CDR3 DNA sequence: TGTGCCAGCAGACGGACTAGCGGGAGATTCGGAGAGACCCAGTACTTC.

The chain joins TRBV11-2 to TRBJ2-2; 9 bases match TRBD1. The germline V gene has CDR1 SGHAT and CDR2 FQNNGV. This CDR3 is built from 16 residues. V shed 10 bases and J 5 bases; nucleotides not matched to a gene: 14. CDR3 nucleotide sequence: TGTGCCATCCCGAAGAAGGGGACAGGGTCAACCGGGGAGCTGTTTTTT. Protein sequence: CAIPKKGTGSTGELFF. Full variable domain (missing parts from reference TRBV11-2 and TRBJ2-2): EAGVAQSPRYKIIEKRQSVAFWCNPISGHATLYWYQQILGQGPKLLIQFQNNGVVDDSQLPKDRFSAERLKGVDSTLKIQPAKLEDSAVYLCAIPKKGTGSTGELFFGEGSRLTVL.

This clone was found once. This rearrangement joins TRBV5-5 to TRBJ2-7, with no clear D. The V end was cut by 1 base, the J end by 6 bases, with 11 bases between. CDR3 size: 13 residues. Germline V gives CDR1 SGHKS, CDR2 YYEKEE (reference sequence). DNA for the CDR3: TGTGCCAGCAGCTTGCAGGCAGGAACCGAGCAGTACTTC. Translated, it gives CASSLQAGTEQYF.

V is TRBV20-1 and J is TRBJ2-1, with D hard to call. V was clipped by 3 bases and J by 6 bases, with 6 bases between them. The CDR3 length is 11 residues. From germline, CDR1 is DFQATT and CDR2 SNEGSKA (reference sequence). The CDR3 nucleotides read TGCAGTGCTAGTCCGGTCAATGAGCAGTTCTTC. Encoded protein: CSASPVNEQFF.

The gene calls are TRBV6-2 or TRBV6-3 and TRBJ2-5, with TRBD2 as a possible D gene (6 bases). Per germline, CDR1 MNHEY and CDR2 SVGEGT. V was shortened by 3 bases and J by 6 bases, with 17 bases between the two germline ends. This CDR3 comprises 15 residues. The CDR3 sequence: CASSYYAGTEKTQYF. The CDR3 DNA follows: TGTGCCAGCAGTTATTACGCGGGGACTGAGAAGACCCAGTACTTC.